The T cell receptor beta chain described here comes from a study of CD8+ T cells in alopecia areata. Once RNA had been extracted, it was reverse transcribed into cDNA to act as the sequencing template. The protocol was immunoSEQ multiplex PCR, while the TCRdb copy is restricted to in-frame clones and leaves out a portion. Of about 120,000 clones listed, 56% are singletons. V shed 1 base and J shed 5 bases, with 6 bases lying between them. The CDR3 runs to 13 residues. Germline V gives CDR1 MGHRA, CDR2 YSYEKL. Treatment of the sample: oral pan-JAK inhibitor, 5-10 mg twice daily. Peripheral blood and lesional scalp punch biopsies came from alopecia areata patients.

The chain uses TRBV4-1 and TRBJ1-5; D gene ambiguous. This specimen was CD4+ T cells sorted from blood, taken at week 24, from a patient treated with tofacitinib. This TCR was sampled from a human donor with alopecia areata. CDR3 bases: TGCGCCAGCAGCCAAGGACGGGATCAGCCCCAGCATTTT. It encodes CASSQGRDQPQHF.